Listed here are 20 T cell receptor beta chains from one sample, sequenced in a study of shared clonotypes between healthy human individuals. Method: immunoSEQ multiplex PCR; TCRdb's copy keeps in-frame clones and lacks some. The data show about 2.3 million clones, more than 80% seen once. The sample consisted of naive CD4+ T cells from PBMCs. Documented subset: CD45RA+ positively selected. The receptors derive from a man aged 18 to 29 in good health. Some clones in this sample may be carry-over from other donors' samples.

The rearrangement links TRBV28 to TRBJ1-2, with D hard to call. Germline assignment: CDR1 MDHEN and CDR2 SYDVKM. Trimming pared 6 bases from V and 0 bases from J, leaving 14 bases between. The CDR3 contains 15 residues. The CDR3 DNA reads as TGTGCCAGCAGCCGAGGACGGCTAGCTAACTATGGCTACACCTTC. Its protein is CASSRGRLANYGYTF.

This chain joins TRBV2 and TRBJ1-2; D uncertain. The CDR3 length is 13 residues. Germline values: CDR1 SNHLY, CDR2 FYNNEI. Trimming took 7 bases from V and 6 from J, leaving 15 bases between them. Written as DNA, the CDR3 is TGTGCCAGCACGGGTGTCCGGGTACATGGCTACACCTTC. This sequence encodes CASTGVRVHGYTF. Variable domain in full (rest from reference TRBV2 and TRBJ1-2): EPEVTQTPSHQVTQMGQEVILRCVPISNHLYFYWYRQILGQKVEFLVSFYNNEISEKSEIFDDQFSVERPDGSNFTLKIRSTKLEDSAMYFCASTGVRVHGYTFGSGTRLTVV.

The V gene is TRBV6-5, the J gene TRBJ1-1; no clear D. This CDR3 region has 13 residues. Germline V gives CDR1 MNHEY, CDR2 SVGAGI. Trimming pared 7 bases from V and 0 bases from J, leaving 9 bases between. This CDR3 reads CASTQSLNTEAFF. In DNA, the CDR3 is TGTGCCAGCACTCAATCCCTGAACACTGAAGCTTTCTTT.

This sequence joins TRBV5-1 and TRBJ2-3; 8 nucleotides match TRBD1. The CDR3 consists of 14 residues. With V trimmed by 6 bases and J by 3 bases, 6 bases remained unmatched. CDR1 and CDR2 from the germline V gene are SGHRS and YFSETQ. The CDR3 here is CASIQGGPTDTQYF. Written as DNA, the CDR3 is TGCGCCAGCATACAGGGGGGCCCGACAGATACGCAGTATTTT.

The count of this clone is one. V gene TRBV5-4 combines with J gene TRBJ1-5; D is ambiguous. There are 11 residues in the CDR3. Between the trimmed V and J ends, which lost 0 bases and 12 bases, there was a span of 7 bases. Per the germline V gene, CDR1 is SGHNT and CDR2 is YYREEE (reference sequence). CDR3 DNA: TGTGCCAGCAGCTTGGTTGTTCTCCAGCATTTT. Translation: CASSLVVLQHF.

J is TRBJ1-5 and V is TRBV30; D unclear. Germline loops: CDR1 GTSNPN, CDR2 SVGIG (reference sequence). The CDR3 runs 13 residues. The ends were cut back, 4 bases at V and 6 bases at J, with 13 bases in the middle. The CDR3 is CAWTHGEGQPQHF. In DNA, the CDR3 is TGTGCCTGGACCCACGGTGAGGGTCAGCCCCAGCATTTT.

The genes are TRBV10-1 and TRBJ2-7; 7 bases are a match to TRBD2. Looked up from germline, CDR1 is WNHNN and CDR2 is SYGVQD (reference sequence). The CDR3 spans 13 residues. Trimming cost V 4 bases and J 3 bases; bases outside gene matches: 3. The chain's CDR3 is CASSASGNYEQYF. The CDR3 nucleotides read TGCGCCAGCAGTGCGAGCGGGAACTACGAGCAGTACTTC.

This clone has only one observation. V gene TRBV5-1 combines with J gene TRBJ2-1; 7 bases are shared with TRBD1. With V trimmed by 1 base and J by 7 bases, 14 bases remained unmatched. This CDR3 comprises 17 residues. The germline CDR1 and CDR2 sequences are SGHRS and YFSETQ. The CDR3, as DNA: TGCGCCAGCAGCTTGCGTACAGGGACAGCGTTTGGGAATGAGCAGTTCTTC. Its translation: CASSLRTGTAFGNEQFF. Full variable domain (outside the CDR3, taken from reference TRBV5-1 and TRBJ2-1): KAGVTQTPRYLIKTRGQQVTLSCSPISGHRSVSWYQQTPGQGLQFLFEYFSETQRNKGNFPGRFSGRQFSNSRSEMNVSTLELGDSALYLCASSLRTGTAFGNEQFFGPGTRLTVL.

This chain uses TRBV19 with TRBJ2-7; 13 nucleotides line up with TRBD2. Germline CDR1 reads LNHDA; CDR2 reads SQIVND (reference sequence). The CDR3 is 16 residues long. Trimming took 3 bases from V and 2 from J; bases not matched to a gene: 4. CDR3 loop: CASSIGTSGDTYEQYF. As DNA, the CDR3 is TGTGCCAGTAGTATCGGGACTAGCGGGGATACCTACGAGCAGTACTTC.

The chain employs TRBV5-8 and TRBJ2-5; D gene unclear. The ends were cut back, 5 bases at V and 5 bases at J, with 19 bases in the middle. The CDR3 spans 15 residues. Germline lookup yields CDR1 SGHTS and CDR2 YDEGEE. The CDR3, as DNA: TGTGCCAGCAGTAACGGACGGCTTCGAAGGGAGACCCAGTACTTC. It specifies CASSNGRLRRETQYF.

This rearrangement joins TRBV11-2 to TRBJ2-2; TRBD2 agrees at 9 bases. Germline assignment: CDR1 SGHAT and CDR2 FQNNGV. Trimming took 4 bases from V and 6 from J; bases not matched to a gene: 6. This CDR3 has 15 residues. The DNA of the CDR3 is TGTGCCAGCAGCTACATTAGCGGGAGCCCCGGGGAGCTGTTTTTT. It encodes CASSYISGSPGELFF.

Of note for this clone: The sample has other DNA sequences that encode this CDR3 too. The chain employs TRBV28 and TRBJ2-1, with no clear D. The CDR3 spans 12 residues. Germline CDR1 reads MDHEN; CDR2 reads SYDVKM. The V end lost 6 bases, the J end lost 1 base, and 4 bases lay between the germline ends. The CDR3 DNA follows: TGTGCCAGCAGCCGATCCTACAATGAGCAGTTCTTC. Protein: CASSRSYNEQFF. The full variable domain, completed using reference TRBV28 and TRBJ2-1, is DVKVTQSSRYLVKRTGEKVFLECVQDMDHENMFWYRQDPGLGLRLIYFSYDVKMKEKGDIPEGYSVSREKKERFSLILESASTNQTSMYLCASSRSYNEQFFGPGTRLTVL.

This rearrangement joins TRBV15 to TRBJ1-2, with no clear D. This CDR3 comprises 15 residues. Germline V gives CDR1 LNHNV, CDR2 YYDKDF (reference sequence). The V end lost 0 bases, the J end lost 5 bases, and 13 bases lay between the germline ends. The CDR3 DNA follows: TGTGCCACCAGCAGAGATGGAACAGTCCAGTATGGCTACACCTTC. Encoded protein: CATSRDGTVQYGYTF.

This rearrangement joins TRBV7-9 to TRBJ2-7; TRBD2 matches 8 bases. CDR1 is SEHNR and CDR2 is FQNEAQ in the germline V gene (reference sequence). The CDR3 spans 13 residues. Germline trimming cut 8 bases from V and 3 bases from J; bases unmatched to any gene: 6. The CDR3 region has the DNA TGTGCCAGCGGAAAACTAGCGGTCTACGAGCAGTACTTC. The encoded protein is CASGKLAVYEQYF. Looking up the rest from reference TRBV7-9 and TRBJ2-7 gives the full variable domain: DTGVSQNPRHKITKRGQNVTFRCDPISEHNRLYWYRQTLGQGPEFLTYFQNEAQLEKSRLLSDRFSAERPKGSFSTLEIQRTEQGDSAMYLCASGKLAVYEQYFGPGTRLTVT.

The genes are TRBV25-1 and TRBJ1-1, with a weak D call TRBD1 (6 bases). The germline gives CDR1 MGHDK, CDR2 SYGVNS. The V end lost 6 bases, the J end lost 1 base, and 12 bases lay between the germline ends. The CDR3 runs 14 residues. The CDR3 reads CASRGQYENTEAFF. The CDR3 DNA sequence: TGTGCCAGCAGAGGACAGTATGAGAACACTGAAGCTTTCTTT.

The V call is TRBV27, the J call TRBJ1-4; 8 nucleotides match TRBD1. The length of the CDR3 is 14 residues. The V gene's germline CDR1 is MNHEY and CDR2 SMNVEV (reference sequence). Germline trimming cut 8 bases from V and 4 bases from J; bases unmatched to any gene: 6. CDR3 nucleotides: TGTGCCAGCTCAACAGGGGGGATTAATGAAAAACTGTTTTTT. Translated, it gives CASSTGGINEKLFF.

The CDR3 coding sequence is TGTGCCAGCAGACGTCCAGGGGATGGAGAGACCCAGTACTTC. This translates into CASRRPGDGETQYF. The chain links TRBV27 to TRBJ2-5; possibly TRBD1 for D (6 bases). Per germline, CDR1 MNHEY and CDR2 SMNVEV (reference sequence). There are 14 residues in the CDR3. Trimming shortened V by 6 bases and J by 4 bases, and 15 bases separated the two germline ends.

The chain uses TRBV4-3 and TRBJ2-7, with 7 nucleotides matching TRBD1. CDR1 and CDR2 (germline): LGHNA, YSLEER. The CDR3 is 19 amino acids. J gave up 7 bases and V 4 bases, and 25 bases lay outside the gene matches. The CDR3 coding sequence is TGCGCCAGCAGCCCTAATCCCTTCCTTTCGGGACAGACCCTTCGGGAGCAGTACTTC. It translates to CASSPNPFLSGQTLREQYF.

The CDR3 coding sequence is TGTGCCAGCAGCTTAACTAGCGGGATCGATGAGCAGTTCTTC. Translating it yields CASSLTSGIDEQFF. The chain is built from TRBV7-2 and TRBJ2-1, with 10 bases that match TRBD2. This CDR3 contains 14 residues. The germline V gene encodes CDR1 SGHTA and CDR2 FQGNSA. After removal of 2 bases from V and 8 bases from J, the junction contained 3 bases not matched to a gene. The whole variable domain, remainder taken from reference TRBV7-2 and TRBJ2-1, is GAGVSQSPSNKVTEKGKDVELRCDPISGHTALYWYRQSLGQGLEFLIYFQGNSAPDKSGLPSDRFSAERTGGSVSTLTIQRTQQEDSAVYLCASSLTSGIDEQFFGPGTRLTVL.

For the CDR3, the DNA is TGCGCCAGCAGCCCCGACGGGGGGCTAGCGGGAGTCTACGAGCAGTACTTC. Protein sequence: CASSPDGGLAGVYEQYF. This sequence joins TRBV4-1 and TRBJ2-7, with 10 bases lining up with TRBD2. V lost 4 bases to trimming and J lost 3 bases; unmatched junction nucleotides: 12. Per the germline V gene, CDR1 is MGHRA and CDR2 is YSYEKL. The CDR3 runs 17 residues.